At least ten counts were recorded for the clone carrying this T cell receptor beta chain. Only in-frame clones appear in the TCRdb table, and some are missing; sequencing was by immunoSEQ multiplex PCR. This sample yields almost 80,000 clones, of which around 87% are seen a single time; 24% belongs to the top ten. Germline loops: CDR1 KGHSH, CDR2 LQKENI. This CDR3 comprises 15 residues. V shed 3 bases and J 5 bases; nucleotides not matched to a gene: 2. The data originate from a study of T cell responses to AZD1222 COVID-19 vaccine. This chain joins TRBV18 and TRBJ1-6, with TRBD1 matching over 9 bases. This sequence originates from an adult in good health. The sample here was peripheral blood, taken on day 0 of AZD1222 vaccination. The CDR3 region is CASSPRQGDNSPLHF. CDR3 in DNA: TGTGCCAGCTCACCCCGACAGGGGGATAATTCACCCCTCCACTTT.